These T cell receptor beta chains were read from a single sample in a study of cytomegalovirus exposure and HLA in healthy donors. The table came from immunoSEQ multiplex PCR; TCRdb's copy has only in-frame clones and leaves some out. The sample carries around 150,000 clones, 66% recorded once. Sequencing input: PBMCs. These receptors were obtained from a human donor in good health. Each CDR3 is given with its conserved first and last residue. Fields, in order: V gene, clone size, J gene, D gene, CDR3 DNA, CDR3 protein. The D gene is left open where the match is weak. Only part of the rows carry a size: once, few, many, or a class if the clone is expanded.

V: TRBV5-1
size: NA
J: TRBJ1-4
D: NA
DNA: TGCGCCAGCAGCTTGGAGAGGGGGGGAGAAAAACTGTTTTTT
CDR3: CASSLERGGEKLFF

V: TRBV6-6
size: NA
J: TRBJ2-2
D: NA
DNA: TGTGCCAGCATAGGGCTAGCGTCGAACACCGGGGAGCTGTTTTTT
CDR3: CASIGLASNTGELFF

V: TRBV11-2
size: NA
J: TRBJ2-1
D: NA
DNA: TGTGCCAGCAGCTTAAGAGCTACAGGATACAATGAGCAGTTCTTC
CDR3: CASSLRATGYNEQFF

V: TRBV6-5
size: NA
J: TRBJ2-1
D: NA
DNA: TGTGCCAGCAGTTACTCGGGGAGGTACAATGAGCAGTTCTTC
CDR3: CASSYSGRYNEQFF

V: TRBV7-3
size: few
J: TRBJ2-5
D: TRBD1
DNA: TGTGCCAGCAGCTTCCAACCAGGGGGCGGGGAGACCCAGTACTTC
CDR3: CASSFQPGGGETQYF

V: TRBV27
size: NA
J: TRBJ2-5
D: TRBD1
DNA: TGTGCCAGCAAGGACCGAACAGGGGGATCGGAGACCCAGTACTTC
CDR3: CASKDRTGGSETQYF

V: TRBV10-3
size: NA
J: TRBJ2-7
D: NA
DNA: TGTGCCATCAGTGAGTCAGGCAGGGGCCCCCTCGAGCAGTACTTC
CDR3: CAISESGRGPLEQYF

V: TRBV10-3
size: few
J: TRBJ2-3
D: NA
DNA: TGTGCCATCAGTGAGTCGGTAGCGGCAGATACGCAGTATTTT
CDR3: CAISESVAADTQYF

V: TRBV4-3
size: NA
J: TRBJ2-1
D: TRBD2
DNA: TGCGCCAGCAGCCAGGCACGTCTAGCGGGAGTCGGCTACAATGAGCAGTTCTTC
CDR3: CASSQARLAGVGYNEQFF

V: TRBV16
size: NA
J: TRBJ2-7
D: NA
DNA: TGTGCCAGCAGCCGAGGGGGGGTTGAAGAGCAGTACTTC
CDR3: CASSRGGVEEQYF

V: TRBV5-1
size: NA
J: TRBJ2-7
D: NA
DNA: TGCGCCAGCAGCTTGGCTCGGGGTGACGAGCAGTACTTC
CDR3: CASSLARGDEQYF

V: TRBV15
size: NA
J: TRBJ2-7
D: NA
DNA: TGTGCCACCAGCAGAGGGGGCTCCGCCGGATACGAGCAGTACTTC
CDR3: CATSRGGSAGYEQYF

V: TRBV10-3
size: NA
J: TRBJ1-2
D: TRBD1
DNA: TGTGCCATCAGTGGTTCCACAGGGGCGGTGGGTGATGGCTACACCTTC
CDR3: CAISGSTGAVGDGYTF

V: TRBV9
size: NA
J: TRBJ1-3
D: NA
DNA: TGTGCCAGCAACCCAGCAGGTTCTGGAAACACCATATATTTT
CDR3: CASNPAGSGNTIYF

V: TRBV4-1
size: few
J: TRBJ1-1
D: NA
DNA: TGCGCCAGCAGCCAAGAGCTGGCGGGGTTTCGGGAAGCTTTCTTT
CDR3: CASSQELAGFREAFF

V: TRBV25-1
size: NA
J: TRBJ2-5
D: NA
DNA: TGTGCCAGCAGTGACTCCGGGACTGGAGAGACCCAGTACTTC
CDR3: CASSDSGTGETQYF

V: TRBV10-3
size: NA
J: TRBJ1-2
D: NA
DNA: TGTGCCATCAGTGAGGAACTACGGAATGGCTACACCTTC
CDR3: CAISEELRNGYTF

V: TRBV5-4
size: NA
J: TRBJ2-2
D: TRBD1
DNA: TGTGCCAGCAGCAAGGGAGGGACAGGGATTACCGGGGAGCTGTTTTTT
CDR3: CASSKGGTGITGELFF

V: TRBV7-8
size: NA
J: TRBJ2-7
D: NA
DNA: TGTGCCAGCAGCCCTGGGGGGTCCTACGAGCAGTACTTC
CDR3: CASSPGGSYEQYF

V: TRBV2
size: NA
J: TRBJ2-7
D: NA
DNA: TGTGCCACTCCGGGACAACCGTGGCACTACGAGCAGTACTTC
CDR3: CATPGQPWHYEQYF

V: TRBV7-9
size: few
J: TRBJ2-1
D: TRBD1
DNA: TGTGCCAGCAGCTCCTATGACAGGGGTAATGAGCAGTTCTTC
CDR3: CASSSYDRGNEQFF

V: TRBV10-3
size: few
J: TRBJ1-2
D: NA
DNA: TGTGCCATCAGTGAGTCTAAGAGGAGCTATGGCTACACCTTC
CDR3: CAISESKRSYGYTF

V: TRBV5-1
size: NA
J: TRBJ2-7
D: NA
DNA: TGCGCCAGCAGCTTAACTAGCTACGAGCAGTACTTC
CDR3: CASSLTSYEQYF

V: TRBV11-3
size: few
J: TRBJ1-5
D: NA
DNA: TGTGCCAGCAGCTTAGAGTGGAGGGGACCAAACAATCAGCCCCAGCATTTT
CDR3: CASSLEWRGPNNQPQHF

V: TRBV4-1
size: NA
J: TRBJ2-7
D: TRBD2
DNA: TGCGCCAGCAGCCAAGACAGCGGGAGGGGTAACGAGCAGTACTTC
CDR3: CASSQDSGRGNEQYF

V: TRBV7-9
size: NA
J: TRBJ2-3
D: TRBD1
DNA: TGTGCCAGCAGCTTAAGGGACAGGGGGGATACGCAGTATTTT
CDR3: CASSLRDRGDTQYF

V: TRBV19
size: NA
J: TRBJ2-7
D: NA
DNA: TGTGCCAGTAGTTTCTCCCGGGGCGAGCAGTACTTC
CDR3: CASSFSRGEQYF

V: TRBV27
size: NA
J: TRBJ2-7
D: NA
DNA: TGTGCCAGCAGTTTATCTTCATCTTCAGGGTTGGCCTACGAGCAGTACTTC
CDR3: CASSLSSSSGLAYEQYF

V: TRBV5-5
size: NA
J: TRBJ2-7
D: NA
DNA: TGTGCCAGCAGCTTGGAAGGGCACGGTGGGGCGCAGTACTTC
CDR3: CASSLEGHGGAQYF

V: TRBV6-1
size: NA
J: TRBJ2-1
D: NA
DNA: TGTGCCAGCAGTGGAGGGCCTGGGCTCGGATTCTACAATGAGCAGTTCTTC
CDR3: CASSGGPGLGFYNEQFF

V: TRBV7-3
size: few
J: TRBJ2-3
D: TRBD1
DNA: TGTGCCAGCAGCCCGGACAGGGGTGTTACAGATACGCAGTATTTT
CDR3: CASSPDRGVTDTQYF

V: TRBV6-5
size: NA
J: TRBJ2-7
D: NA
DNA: TGTGCCAGCAGTACAACAGGGCCGGGCCCCTACGAGCAGTACTTC
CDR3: CASSTTGPGPYEQYF

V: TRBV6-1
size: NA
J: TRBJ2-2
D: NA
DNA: TGTGCCAGCAGGACAGGGAACACCGGGGAGCTGTTTTTT
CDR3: CASRTGNTGELFF

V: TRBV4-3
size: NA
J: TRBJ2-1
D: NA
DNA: TGCGCCAGCAGCCAAGAACGTTGGGTGGAGTACAATGAGCAGTTCTTC
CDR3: CASSQERWVEYNEQFF

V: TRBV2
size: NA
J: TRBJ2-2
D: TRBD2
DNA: TGTGCCAGCAGTGATATGGCGGGGGGGACCGGGGAGCTGTTTTTT
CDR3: CASSDMAGGTGELFF

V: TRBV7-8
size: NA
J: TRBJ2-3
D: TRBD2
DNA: TGTGCCAGCAGCTTAGGGGGAAGTAGCGGGAGGACAGATACGCAGTATTTT
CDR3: CASSLGGSSGRTDTQYF

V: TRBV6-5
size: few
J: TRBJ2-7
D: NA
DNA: TGTGCCAGCAGGGTCAGGGCAGGGGCGGGCTACGAGCAGTACTTC
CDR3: CASRVRAGAGYEQYF

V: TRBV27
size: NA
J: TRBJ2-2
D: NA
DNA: TGTGCCAGCAGTTTAAGGGGGAACGGGGAGCTGTTTTTT
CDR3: CASSLRGNGELFF

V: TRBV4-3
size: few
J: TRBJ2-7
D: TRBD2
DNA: TGCGCCAGCAGCCAAGGCGGGAGCCTCCGGGAGCAGTACTTC
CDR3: CASSQGGSLREQYF

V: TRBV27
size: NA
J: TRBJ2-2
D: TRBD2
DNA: TGTGCCAGCAGCCCTAGGGCTAGCGGAAACACCGGGGAGCTGTTTTTT
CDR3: CASSPRASGNTGELFF

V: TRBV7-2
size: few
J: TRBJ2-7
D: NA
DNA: TGTGCCAGCAGCTTAGCTCCGGGGAGCTCCTACGAGCAGTACTTC
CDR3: CASSLAPGSSYEQYF

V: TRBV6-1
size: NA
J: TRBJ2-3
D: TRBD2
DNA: TGTGCCAGCAGCGCAAGCGGGAGTTCAGATACGCAGTATTTT
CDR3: CASSASGSSDTQYF

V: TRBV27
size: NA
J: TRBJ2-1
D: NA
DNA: TGTGCCAGCGGCCCTAATAGCGGAAGCTCCTACAATGAGCAGTTCTTC
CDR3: CASGPNSGSSYNEQFF